The T cell receptor beta chain described here comes from a study of long-term antiretroviral therapy in people with HIV. Study-wide context: The earliest specimens came about a decade ahead of the 2015 immediate-ART recommendation. General study results and limits: Blood was collected between the mid-2000s and the late 2010s, possibly under older ART regimens. Regardless of time point, clones expanded before ART dominated the repertoire.

Notes on this clone: What it binds is unknown.

At the survey level, the v3.0 immunoSEQ assay was run. Sequencing was performed with immunoSEQ multiplex PCR; in TCRdb, only in-frame clones are kept and a portion is missing. The repertoire consists of 25,000 to 40,000 clones, with around nine tenths occurring once and the leading ten covering under 15%. V was pared by 3 bases and J by 4 bases, with 6 bases between. The germline V gene encodes CDR1 MDHEN and CDR2 SYDVKM. The CDR3 runs to 12 residues. The chain employs TRBV28 and TRBJ1-2, with D possibly TRBD1 on 6 matching bases. This receptor was obtained from a man aged 18 to 30 with HIV. The sequenced sample was unsorted PBMCs, obtained 1.1 years after starting antiretroviral therapy. CDR3 sequence (DNA): TGTGCCAGCAGTTTGGACAGCTATGGCTACACCTTC. Translation gives CASSLDSYGYTF.